These 8 T cell receptor beta chains share one sample of origin, sequenced in a study of blood T cell repertoires in COVID-19. The table came from immunoSEQ multiplex PCR; TCRdb's copy has only in-frame clones and leaves some out. The table shows around 120,000 clones, with 75% to 90% occurring only once. Sequenced material: peripheral blood. The receptors stem from a woman of 80 years or more with acute or convalescent COVID-19.

This sequence joins TRBV12-2 and TRBJ2-6; TRBD1, the D gene given by the table, was not confirmed from the DNA. TRBV12-2 corresponds to a pseudogene. This CDR3 is 18 amino acids long. The CDR3 DNA follows: TGTGCAAGTCGCTTCCGGGACAGGGGAGACTCTGGGGCCAACGTCCTGACTTTC. It is translated as CASRFRDRGDSGANVLTF.

This chain joins TRBV27 and TRBJ1-6; 8 positions match TRBD1. Losses at the gene ends were 3 bases for V and 9 bases for J; bases not matched to a gene: 1. Germline V gene sequence: CDR1 MNHEY, CDR2 SMNVEV (reference sequence). The CDR3 runs to 13 residues. As DNA, the CDR3 is TGTGCCAGCAGTTTGGACAGGGTTTCACCCCTCCACTTT. Its translation is CASSLDRVSPLHF.

This clone was seen a few times. The gene calls are TRBV3-1 (or the pseudogene TRBV3-2) and TRBJ1-1; D might be TRBD1 (6 bases). The CDR3 contains 16 residues. V lost 0 bases and J 4 bases, leaving 15 bases between the germline ends. CDR1 and CDR2 from the germline V gene are LGHDT and YNNKEL (reference sequence). The CDR3 nucleotides are TGTGCCAGCAGCCAAGATCAAGGCAGGGGAGCCACTGAAGCTTTCTTT. Encoded protein: CASSQDQGRGATEAFF.

CDR3 sequence (DNA): TGTGCCAGCAGTTCCGTGGCGACAGGGGCCTACGAGCAGTACTTC. It codes for CASSSVATGAYEQYF. The rearrangement joins TRBV28 to TRBJ2-7, with 8 bases fitting TRBD1. Per the germline V gene, CDR1 is MDHEN and CDR2 is SYDVKM. V gave up 4 bases and J gave up 2 bases; unmatched junction bases: 7. CDR3 length equals 15 residues.

The genes are TRBV5-1 and TRBJ1-1, with D uncertain. This CDR3 has 14 residues. Germline CDR1 SGHRS, CDR2 YFSETQ. Trimming removed 2 bases from V and 5 bases from J, with 13 bases in between. This chain's CDR3 is CASSFGRGRTEAFF. The DNA of the CDR3 is TGCGCCAGCAGCTTCGGACGAGGGAGGACTGAAGCTTTCTTT.

V and J are TRBV28 and TRBJ2-7, with D perhaps matching TRBD2 (5 bases). V shed 5 bases and J shed 7 bases, with 18 bases lying between them. The CDR3 consists of 14 residues. From germline, CDR1 is MDHEN and CDR2 SYDVKM. The CDR3 loop is CASSPQDQTREQYF. CDR3 DNA sequence: TGTGCCAGCAGTCCCCAGGACCAAACTAGGGAGCAGTACTTC.

CDR3 loop: CASSLRGLGYGYTF. The CDR3 coding sequence is TGTGCCAGCAGCTTACGCGGGCTGGGATATGGCTACACCTTC. V usage is TRBV7-2 and J usage is TRBJ1-2; D is unresolved. Trimming took 2 bases from V and 5 from J, leaving 12 bases between them. Germline CDR1 is SGHTA and CDR2 is FQGNSA. This CDR3 region has 14 residues.

The chain employs TRBV5-6 and TRBJ1-4, with D possibly being TRBD1 (5 bases). V lost 4 bases and J lost 0, with 16 bases in between. The CDR3 is 17 residues long. Germline V lookup: CDR1 SGHDT, CDR2 YYEEEE. The CDR3 bases are TGTGCCAGCAGCGCGGGACCCCCAGGAGCAACTAATGAAAAACTGTTTTTT. Translated: CASSAGPPGATNEKLFF. The full variable domain, its missing parts supplied by reference TRBV5-6 and TRBJ1-4, is DAGVTQSPTHLIKTRGQQVTLRCSPKSGHDTVSWYQQALGQGPQFIFQYYEEEERQRGNFPDRFSGHQFPNYSSELNVNALLLGDSALYLCASSAGPPGATNEKLFFGSGTQLSVL.